This TCR beta chain was sequenced in a study of cytotoxic CD8 clonotypes in ibrutinib-treated CLL. Study background: Response samples were taken after a median roughly twelve months of treatment, range 6 to 36.

Generated by immunoSEQ multiplex PCR, the TCRdb table keeps only in-frame clones and is missing some. Among 250,000 or so clones listed, under 75% were seen once. The CDR3 has 13 residues. Germline V gene lookup returns CDR1 SGDLS and CDR2 YYNGEE. With 2 bases removed from V and 5 bases from J, the gap between germline ends came to 10 bases. The chain carries TRBV9 and TRBJ2-5; D unresolved. This receptor was taken from a human donor with chronic lymphocytic leukemia. The sequencing here drew on PBMCs, taken after 24 months of ibrutinib treatment. CDR3: CASSVNLGETQYF. In DNA form, the CDR3 reads TGTGCCAGCAGCGTCAATCTTGGGGAGACCCAGTACTTC.